This passage covers 13 T cell receptor beta chains from one sample sequenced in a study of cytomegalovirus exposure and HLA in healthy donors. Vbeta (60) and Jbeta (13) primers were used in the PCR. Sequencing used immunoSEQ multiplex PCR; TCRdb keeps in-frame clones, though not all of them. The profile shows about 180,000 clones, roughly four fifths of them singletons. The sequenced sample was PBMCs. The receptors derive from a male donor in good health and CMV-seronegative.

The gene calls are TRBV25-1 and TRBJ1-1; D is uncertain. Germline-derived CDR1 and CDR2 are MGHDK and SYGVNS. The CDR3 runs to 14 residues. Between the trimmed V and J ends, which lost 8 bases and 0 bases, there was a span of 13 bases. The CDR3 coding sequence is TGTGCCAGCGCCCCCGCGGGGTTGAACACTGAAGCTTTCTTT. Translated: CASAPAGLNTEAFF.

The DNA for the CDR3 is TGTGCCAGCAGTGAACCGCTACAGGGCTTGCGGGAAAAACTGTTTTTT. Encoded protein: CASSEPLQGLREKLFF. The rearrangement joins TRBV25-1 to TRBJ1-4; possible D gene TRBD1, 6 bases. Trimming stripped 2 bases from V and 8 bases from J, with 18 bases between. The CDR3 loop spans 16 amino acids. CDR1 and CDR2 (germline): MGHDK, SYGVNS.

As DNA, the CDR3 is TGTGCCAGCAACCCCTTCAGGGCCACTAATGAAAAACTGTTTTTT. Translated: CASNPFRATNEKLFF. This sequence joins TRBV6-5 and TRBJ1-4; possibly TRBD1 for D (5 bases). The CDR3 loop spans 15 amino acids. Germline assignment: CDR1 MNHEY and CDR2 SVGAGI. V lost 7 bases to trimming and J lost 2 bases, with 14 bases between them.

This clone was seen a handful of times. The chain links TRBV27 to TRBJ1-5; TRBD1 matches at 8 bases. The junction had 5 bases not matched to a gene; V was cut back by 5 bases and J by 5 bases. Per germline, CDR1 MNHEY and CDR2 SMNVEV (reference sequence). The CDR3 runs 14 residues. Here the CDR3 reads CASSRGTGDQPQHF. The CDR3 DNA reads TGTGCCAGCAGTCGAGGGACAGGAGATCAGCCCCAGCATTTT.

The J gene is TRBJ2-7, the V gene TRBV5-4; possibly TRBD1 for D (5 bases). CDR1 is SGHNT, CDR2 YYREEE, per germline (reference sequence). V was shortened by 1 base and J by 3 bases, with 11 bases between the two germline ends. The CDR3 extends over 14 amino acids. CDR3 loop: CASSLLGQGYEQYF. The DNA for the CDR3 is TGTGCCAGCAGCTTGTTGGGCCAGGGCTACGAGCAGTACTTC.

This sequence joins TRBV4-1 and TRBJ2-7, with D possibly TRBD1 on 6 matching bases. The germline V and J ends were trimmed by 1 base and 1 base, with 11 bases remaining between them. The germline CDR1 and CDR2 sequences are MGHRA and YSYEKL. This CDR3 has 15 amino acids. The CDR3 spells CASSQVPGVSYEQYF. Written as DNA, the CDR3 is TGCGCCAGCAGCCAAGTCCCAGGGGTATCCTACGAGCAGTACTTC.

The chain is built from TRBV30 and TRBJ1-1; D remains unclear. The CDR3 extends over 16 amino acids. Germline V gene lookup returns CDR1 GTSNPN and CDR2 SVGIG (reference sequence). V gave up 0 bases and J gave up 2 bases, with 16 bases separating them. CDR3 DNA sequence: TGTGCCTGGAGTGTAATATTCCGCCGGGGAAACACTGAAGCTTTCTTT. Protein sequence: CAWSVIFRRGNTEAFF.

This chain links TRBV6-5 with TRBJ2-5; TRBD2 matches 15 bases. This CDR3 comprises 15 residues. V lost 5 bases to trimming and J lost 5 bases; unmatched junction nucleotides: 3. Germline V lookup: CDR1 MNHEY, CDR2 SVGAGI. As DNA, the CDR3 is TGTGCCAGCAGTCGGACTAGCGGGGGGGCTGAGACCCAGTACTTC. Translation gives CASSRTSGGAETQYF.

The rearrangement uses TRBV6-5 and TRBJ1-6; D uncertain. The CDR3 consists of 13 residues. Trimming pared 4 bases from V and 6 bases from J, leaving 7 bases between. The V gene's germline CDR1 is MNHEY and CDR2 SVGAGI. The chain's CDR3 is CASSWEVNSPLHF. The CDR3 region has the DNA TGTGCCAGCAGTTGGGAGGTTAATTCACCCCTCCACTTT.

This clone was picked up one time. The rearrangement links TRBV6-1 to TRBJ2-3; 9 bases are shared with TRBD1. CDR1 and CDR2 from the germline V gene are MNHNS and SASEGT. The CDR3 consists of 15 residues. V dropped 5 bases and J dropped 0; count of bases not matched to a gene: 3. In DNA form, the CDR3 reads TGTGCCAGCAGTACACAGGGGGCCAGCACAGATACGCAGTATTTT. This sequence encodes CASSTQGASTDTQYF.

The V call is TRBV6-1, the J call TRBJ1-5; D is ambiguous. Germline V lookup: CDR1 MNHNS, CDR2 SASEGT. Trimming pared 8 bases from V and 7 bases from J, leaving 12 bases between. This CDR3 contains 12 residues. The CDR3 DNA follows: TGTGCCAGCGCCGGAGAGCTACAGCCCCAGCATTTT. It specifies CASAGELQPQHF.

This clone was detected only a few times. The chain recombines TRBV7-6 with TRBJ2-2, with D possibly TRBD1 on 5 matching bases. CDR3 size: 15 residues. Trimming left V 3 bases short and J 3 bases short, with 11 bases between. Germline CDR1 is SGHVS and CDR2 is FNYEAQ. The CDR3 region has the DNA TGTGCCAGCAGCTTTCGTGACAGCGACACCGGGGAGCTGTTTTTT. The encoded protein is CASSFRDSDTGELFF. The full variable domain, completed using reference TRBV7-6 and TRBJ2-2, is GAGVSQSPRYKVTKRGQDVALRCDPISGHVSLYWYRQALGQGPEFLTYFNYEAQQDKSGLPNDRFSAERPEGSISTLTIQRTEQRDSAMYRCASSFRDSDTGELFFGEGSRLTVL.

The rearrangement links TRBV4-1 to TRBJ1-4; D gene ambiguous. From germline, CDR1 is MGHRA and CDR2 YSYEKL. V lost 1 base and J lost 7, with 13 bases in between. This CDR3 has 15 amino acids. This CDR3 reads CASSQVGPWAEKLFF. DNA for the CDR3: TGCGCCAGCAGCCAAGTGGGCCCCTGGGCTGAAAAACTGTTTTTT.